The 25 T cell receptor beta chains listed next were all sequenced from one sample in a study of regulatory T cells in long-lasting Graves disease. Time point described: newly diagnosed GD, antithyroid drugs for less than 3 months. PBMCs provided the RNA from which the TCR library was made. Arm-PCR with iRepertoire HTBI primers amplified the CDR3 regions for these TCR beta libraries. TCRdb fed the multiplex PCR reads into MiXCR, producing one record per CDR3 protein. In the table there are about 560,000 distinct CDR3 sequences, 15% to 20% of which are singletons. The same sample was also studied in work on T cells in Graves' hyperthyroidism and ophthalmopathy.

The sequenced sample was peripheral blood mononuclear cells (PBMCs), obtained at new diagnosis, from a patient treated with antithyroid drugs. The receptors were sampled from a man aged 18 to 30 with Graves disease.

The gene calls are TRBV9 and TRBJ1-3; 7 bases are a match to TRBD1. The V gene end was trimmed by 3 bases and the J gene end by 2 bases; junction bases not matched to a gene: 2. This CDR3 region has 14 residues. Germline V CDR1 and CDR2: SGDLS, YYNGEE. The CDR3 region is CASSAQGAGNTIYF. CDR3 nucleotides: TGTGCCAGCAGCGCCCAGGGGGCTGGAAACACCATATATTTT.

The sample holds a few counts of this clonotype. This may come from a read error, since a much larger clone is one base off. This chain links TRBV28 with TRBJ2-7, with 12 bases lining up with TRBD2. Germline CDR1 is MDHEN and CDR2 is SYDVKM. The CDR3 sequence is 15 residues long. CDR3 DNA sequence: TGTGCCAGCAGTTTGCGGACTAGCGGGATAGGGGAGCGGTACTTC. This codes for CASSLRTSGIGERYF.

This clonotype was observed many times. The rearrangement joins TRBV20-1 to TRBJ1-2; D uncertain. This CDR3 is built from 15 residues. Looked up from germline, CDR1 is DFQATT and CDR2 is SNEGSKA (reference sequence). Trimming removed 2 bases at V and 4 bases at J, with 17 bases between. The CDR3 here is CSARPSGDITYGYTF. The CDR3 DNA follows: TGCAGTGCTAGACCGTCGGGAGACATTACCTATGGCTACACCTTC.

This clonotype was seen more than once but under ten times. The chain couples TRBV14 to TRBJ1-2, with 11 bases aligning to TRBD1. Germline V gene data show CDR1 as SGHDN and CDR2 as FVKESK. Trimming took 1 base from V and 4 from J; bases not matched to a gene: 5. This CDR3 comprises 16 residues. The CDR3 is CASSQGGQGAFYGYTF. CDR3 sequence (DNA): TGTGCCAGCAGCCAAGGAGGACAGGGGGCTTTCTATGGCTACACCTTC.

V and J are TRBV9 and TRBJ1-4; D not resolved. Trimming stripped 4 bases from V and 7 bases from J, with 14 bases between. Per germline, CDR1 SGDLS and CDR2 YYNGEE. The CDR3 is made up of 14 amino acids. The CDR3, as DNA: TGTGCCAGCAGCACAGCATCCGGAGGTGAAAAACTGTTTTTT. Protein sequence: CASSTASGGEKLFF.

As to this clonotype: This may be a read error: a much more frequent sequence differs by one nucleotide. This sequence joins TRBV12-3 or TRBV12-4 and TRBJ2-1; a weak D match, TRBD1 (6 bases). The length of the CDR3 is 15 residues. The germline V and J ends were trimmed by 3 bases and 2 bases, with 11 bases remaining between them. DNA for the CDR3: TGTGCCAGCAGTTTTGGGACACAACCCTACAATGAGCAGTTCTTC. It codes for CASSFGTQPYNEQFF.

This clonotype was seen repeatedly, ten times or more. V gene TRBV12-3 or TRBV12-4 combines with J gene TRBJ2-1; 8 bases match TRBD2. Trimming cost V 4 bases and J 9 bases; bases outside gene matches: 5. This CDR3 region has 13 residues. DNA for the CDR3: TGTGCCAGCAGTTCACGGACTAGCACTGAGCAGTTCTTC. Its translation is CASSSRTSTEQFF.

The rearrangement joins TRBV11-2 to TRBJ2-7; TRBD2 matches at 8 bases. Trimming removed 5 bases from V and 4 bases from J; junction bases left unmatched: 16. CDR3 size: 17 residues. The germline gives CDR1 SGHAT, CDR2 FQNNGV. CDR3 amino acids: CASSQGHTSGSGYEQYF. The CDR3 DNA reads TGTGCCAGCAGCCAGGGACACACCAGCGGGAGTGGATACGAGCAGTACTTC.

The rearrangement uses TRBV6-8 and TRBJ1-2; D remains unclear. Per the germline V gene, CDR1 is MNHGY and CDR2 is SAAAGT. Between the trimmed V and J ends, which lost 5 bases and 0 bases, there was a span of 13 bases. The CDR3 runs 15 residues. CDR3 coding DNA: TGTGCCAGCAGTGGTTTTGGACGGGCTAACTATGGCTACACCTTC. Translated: CASSGFGRANYGYTF.

This clonotype was recorded many times. The chain has TRBV12-3 or TRBV12-4 and TRBJ2-2; TRBD2 matches at 11 bases. The V segment lost 6 bases and the J segment 4 bases; nucleotides outside the gene matches: 10. CDR3 size: 17 residues. The CDR3 coding sequence is TGTGCCAGCAGAGCACCTACCGGGACTAGCGGCACCGGGGAGCTGTTTTTT. Amino acid sequence: CASRAPTGTSGTGELFF.

This chain joins TRBV20-1 and TRBJ1-1; the D is unclear. Trimming pared 5 bases from V and 5 bases from J, leaving 24 bases between. CDR3 length: 16 amino acids. Per the germline V gene, CDR1 is DFQATT and CDR2 is SNEGSKA (reference sequence). DNA for the CDR3: TGCAGTGCTTACTCTCGCAGCCCGACGTACGGGACTGAAGCTTTCTTT. This sequence encodes CSAYSRSPTYGTEAFF.

This sequence joins TRBV6-1 and TRBJ2-4, with 8 bases lining up with TRBD2. V dropped 0 bases and J dropped 0; count of bases not matched to a gene: 4. Germline CDR1 is MNHNS and CDR2 is SASEGT. There are 17 residues in the CDR3. The DNA of the CDR3 is TGTGCCAGCAGTGAAGCGCTCGGGAGGGAAGCCAAAAACATTCAGTACTTC. Translated: CASSEALGREAKNIQYF.

The gene calls are TRBV7-3 and TRBJ2-3; no clear D gene. The V gene's germline CDR1 is SGHTA and CDR2 FQGTGA. There are 13 residues in the CDR3. Trimming took off 5 bases at V and 2 bases at J, with 8 bases between the two ends. CDR3 protein: CASSLLITDTQYF. The CDR3 nucleotides read TGTGCCAGCAGCCTCTTGATCACAGATACGCAGTATTTT.

J is TRBJ1-6 and V is TRBV3-1; no clear D gene. V gave up 1 base and J gave up 8 bases, with 15 bases separating them. The CDR3 has 16 residues. Germline CDR1 LGHDT, CDR2 YNNKEL (reference sequence). CDR3 DNA sequence: TGTGCCAGCAGCCAAGTCCCGGGAATGGTAGATTCACCCCTCCACTTT. It translates to CASSQVPGMVDSPLHF.

This clonotype was seen ten or more times. The chain joins TRBV20-1 to TRBJ1-2; D possibly corresponds to TRBD1 (6 bases). Trimming removed 6 bases from V and 9 bases from J, with 17 bases in between. Germline CDR1 and CDR2: DFQATT and SNEGSKA (reference sequence). The CDR3 sequence is 12 residues long. In DNA form, the CDR3 reads TGCAGTGCATCGACGACAGGTCTGAGCTACACCTTC. Its protein product is CSASTTGLSYTF.

For this clonotype: This may be a read error: a much more frequent sequence differs by one nucleotide. The genes are TRBV15 and TRBJ2-6, with TRBD1 as a possible D gene (5 bases). Germline CDR1 LNHNV, CDR2 YYDKDF (reference sequence). The CDR3 extends over 17 amino acids. The CDR3 sequence is CATSRDLGSSGADVLTF. The DNA for the CDR3 is TGTGCCACCAGCAGGGACCTGGGCAGCTCTGGGGCCGACGTCCTGACTTTC.

This clonotype was seen more than once but under ten times. This may stem from a read error, because a much larger clone lies one nucleotide away. DNA for the CDR3: TGCAGTGCTAGTGTTGGGGGTGAAAAACCGTTTTTT. It encodes CSASVGGEKPFF. This rearrangement joins TRBV20-1 to TRBJ1-4; possible D gene TRBD1, 5 bases. Germline loops: CDR1 DFQATT, CDR2 SNEGSKA (reference sequence). The CDR3 consists of 12 residues.

Only a few counts were recorded for this clonotype. J is TRBJ2-7 and V is TRBV6-2 or TRBV6-3; D remains ambiguous. The V end was cut by 6 bases, the J end by 2 bases, with 11 bases between. The CDR3 runs to 13 residues. Germline-derived CDR1 and CDR2 are MNHEY and SVGEGT. The CDR3 bases are TGTGCCAGCAGGGCAGAGTTGACCTACGAGCAGTACTTC. Protein product: CASRAELTYEQYF.

The V and J genes are TRBV7-3 and TRBJ2-2, with 9 bases matching TRBD1. V gave up 5 bases and J gave up 5 bases; unmatched junction bases: 9. This CDR3 is built from 16 residues. Germline CDR1 reads SGHTA; CDR2 reads FQGTGA. This CDR3 is CASSPQGQGETGELFF. The CDR3 DNA follows: TGTGCCAGCAGCCCCCAGGGACAGGGCGAGACCGGGGAGCTGTTTTTT.

This clonotype turned up a few times. This chain connects TRBV7-9 to TRBJ2-2; maybe TRBD1 (5 bases). CDR1 and CDR2 (germline): SEHNR, FQNEAQ (reference sequence). The CDR3 contains 14 residues. V was clipped by 6 bases and J by 2 bases, with 10 bases between them. CDR3 loop: CASRQTVNTGELFF. As DNA, the CDR3 is TGTGCCAGCAGACAGACAGTTAACACCGGGGAGCTGTTTTTT.

For this clonotype: A much larger clone differs from this one at a single base, so this may be a read error. This chain connects TRBV28 to TRBJ2-1, with D perhaps assigned TRBD1 or TRBD2 (5 bases each). This CDR3 comprises 15 residues. Per the germline V gene, CDR1 is MDHEN and CDR2 is SYDVKM. Trimming removed 6 bases at V and 3 bases at J, with 15 bases between. CDR3 sequence reads: CASRFMGDLYNEQFF. The DNA of the CDR3 is TGTGCCAGCAGGTTTATGGGGGACCTCTACAATGAGCAGTTCTTC. The whole variable domain, filled in from reference TRBV28 and TRBJ2-1, reads DVKVTQSSRYLVKRTGEKVFLECVQDMDHENMFWYRQDPGLGLRLIYFSYDVKMKEKGDIPEGYSVSREKKERFSLILESASTNQTSMYLCASRFMGDLYNEQFFGPGTRLTVL.

The chain has TRBV5-6 and TRBJ2-5; D may be TRBD2 (6 bases). Germline V lookup: CDR1 SGHDT, CDR2 YYEEEE. Trimming shortened V by 2 bases and J by 4 bases, and 15 bases separated the two germline ends. The CDR3 spans 15 residues. The CDR3 nucleotides read TGTGCCAGCAGCTTTCCTAGGTTGGGGGGAGAGACCCAGTACTTC. Its translation: CASSFPRLGGETQYF.

The table lists this clonotype with many counts. This sequence joins TRBV7-9 and TRBJ2-7, with a tentative D call TRBD1 (6 bases). Germline V CDR1 and CDR2: SEHNR, FQNEAQ (reference sequence). CDR3 size: 11 residues. The CDR3 DNA reads as TGTGCGACAAGAGGGGGCTACGAGCAGTACTTC. Translated, it gives CATRGGYEQYF.

This clonotype was seen many times. This chain connects TRBV30 to TRBJ2-1, with D perhaps TRBD2 (7 bases). The CDR3 length is 15 residues. Germline-derived CDR1 and CDR2 are GTSNPN and SVGIG (reference sequence). Trimming left V 0 bases short and J 4 bases short, with 13 bases between. CDR3 sequence: CAWSVLGGGYNEQFF. CDR3 DNA sequence: TGTGCCTGGAGTGTACTGGGAGGGGGTTACAATGAGCAGTTCTTC.

This clonotype was seen more than once but under ten times. CDR3 coding DNA: TGTGCCAGCAGTTACCCGGGCCTCACCGAGCAGTACTTC. Translation gives CASSYPGLTEQYF. The rearrangement links TRBV6-2 or TRBV6-3 to TRBJ2-7, with no clear D. Looked up from germline, CDR1 is MNHEY and CDR2 is SVGEGT. V was clipped by 2 bases and J by 6 bases, with 11 bases between them. This CDR3 region has 13 residues.